These 23 T cell receptor beta chains were all obtained from the same sample, sequenced in a study of blood T cell repertoires in COVID-19. Sequencing used immunoSEQ multiplex PCR; TCRdb keeps in-frame clones, though not all of them. There are some 330,000 clones in the sample; roughly 90% occur only once, and 3.5% to 4% lies in the top ten. Sequences were obtained from peripheral blood. These TCRs come from a woman in her forties or fifties with active or convalescent COVID-19.

This sequence joins TRBV11-2 and TRBJ2-3; possible D gene TRBD1, 5 bases. Per germline, CDR1 SGHAT and CDR2 FQNNGV. This CDR3 has 14 residues. The V end lost 3 bases, the J end lost 4 bases, and 11 bases lay between the germline ends. The DNA of the CDR3 is TGTGCCAGCAGCTTGTTAGGGGCCGCAGATACGCAGTATTTT. Amino acids: CASSLLGAADTQYF.

The chain carries TRBV6-6 and TRBJ1-1, with TRBD1 matching over 11 bases. CDR3 size: 16 residues. Losses at the gene ends were 0 bases for V and 6 bases for J; bases not matched to a gene: 6. Germline CDR1 is MNHNY and CDR2 is SVGAGI (reference sequence). CDR3 sequence (DNA): TGTGCCAGCAGTTACTCGATCGGACAGGGGGCCTCTGAAGCTTTCTTT. Its protein is CASSYSIGQGASEAFF.

J is TRBJ1-1 and V is TRBV30; D is possibly TRBD1 (6 bases). The ends were cut back, 0 bases at V and 4 bases at J, with 18 bases in the middle. The CDR3 sequence is 16 residues long. Germline CDR1 reads GTSNPN; CDR2 reads SVGIG (reference sequence). CDR3 loop: CAWSVNPGASFTEAFF. The CDR3 coding sequence is TGTGCCTGGAGTGTAAACCCAGGGGCTTCGTTCACTGAAGCTTTCTTT.

The V gene is TRBV19, the J gene TRBJ1-5, with D possibly being TRBD1 (5 bases). CDR3 size: 15 residues. V lost 9 bases and J 2 bases, leaving 17 bases between the germline ends. Germline values: CDR1 LNHDA, CDR2 SQIVND (reference sequence). The CDR3 is CASTTASGGNQPQHF. CDR3 DNA sequence: TGTGCCAGCACGACAGCATCGGGTGGCAATCAGCCCCAGCATTTT.

The chain recombines TRBV4-3 with TRBJ1-2; maybe TRBD1 (6 bases). V was clipped by 1 base and J by 6 bases, with 18 bases between them. There are 16 residues in the CDR3. Germline V CDR1 and CDR2: LGHNA, YSLEER. For the CDR3, the DNA is TGCGCCAGCAGCCAAGTACAGCGGTCAGGGGATAATGGCTACACCTTC. This encodes CASSQVQRSGDNGYTF.

The chain is built from TRBV18 and TRBJ1-6; 7 bases are shared with TRBD1. The germline gives CDR1 KGHSH, CDR2 LQKENI. CDR3 size: 13 residues. V shed 2 bases and J 11 bases; nucleotides not matched to a gene: 3. CDR3 loop: CASSPDRVTPLHF. The CDR3 DNA sequence: TGTGCCAGCTCACCAGACAGGGTTACACCCCTCCACTTT.

This chain links TRBV7-9 with TRBJ1-1; D might be TRBD1 (5 bases). CDR1 SEHNR and CDR2 FQNEAQ come from the germline V gene (reference sequence). V was pared by 4 bases and J by 0 bases, with 18 bases between. CDR3 length: 17 amino acids. This CDR3 reads CASSSESTALMNTEAFF. The DNA for the CDR3 is TGTGCCAGCAGCTCTGAATCGACAGCCCTTATGAACACTGAAGCTTTCTTT.

This rearrangement joins TRBV19 to TRBJ1-1; D unclear. The CDR3 is 14 residues long. V lost 1 base, J lost 1 base, and 7 bases lay in between. Germline V lookup: CDR1 LNHDA, CDR2 SQIVND (reference sequence). CDR3 nucleotides: TGTGCCAGTAGTATAGGCGGCTCGAACACTGAAGCTTTCTTT. As protein: CASSIGGSNTEAFF.

The chain has TRBV19 and TRBJ2-5; D uncertain. Germline assignment: CDR1 LNHDA and CDR2 SQIVND (reference sequence). The V gene lost 3 bases and the J gene lost 3 bases, with 2 bases spanning the gap. This CDR3 comprises 11 residues. The CDR3 sequence: CASSIEETQYF. The CDR3 DNA sequence: TGTGCCAGTAGTATCGAAGAGACCCAGTACTTC.

This sequence joins TRBV5-4 and TRBJ2-7; weak D call: TRBD1 (6 bases). V lost 4 bases and J 4 bases, leaving 18 bases between the germline ends. Germline V gene data show CDR1 as SGHNT and CDR2 as YYREEE (reference sequence). The CDR3 is made up of 15 amino acids. The CDR3 bases are TGTGCCAGCAGCCCCCAGGGCAGGGGAAGGTACGAGCAGTACTTC. This gives the protein CASSPQGRGRYEQYF. Using reference TRBV5-4 and TRBJ2-7 for the parts outside the CDR3, the full variable domain is ETGVTQSPTHLIKTRGQQVTLRCSSQSGHNTVSWYQQALGQGPQFIFQYYREEENGRGNFPPRFSGLQFPNYSSELNVNALELDDSALYLCASSPQGRGRYEQYFGPGTRLTVT.

This clone was detected a few times. The sample holds other DNA sequences that translate to the same CDR3. This rearrangement joins TRBV19 to TRBJ2-7; 7 nucleotides agree with TRBD1. The CDR3 has 13 residues. CDR1 is LNHDA, CDR2 SQIVND, per germline (reference sequence). The V and J ends lost 5 bases and 2 bases, in that order; junction bases with no gene match: 3. CDR3: CASSRGQTYEQYF. The CDR3 nucleotides are TGTGCCAGTAGTCGGGGACAGACCTACGAGCAGTACTTC.

This chain's CDR3 is CASSLVVRVEEQYF. The CDR3 bases are TGTGCCAGCAGCTTGGTTGTCAGGGTAGAAGAGCAGTACTTC. V and J are TRBV5-4 and TRBJ2-7, with D possibly TRBD1 on 5 matching bases. The CDR3 is 14 amino acids. Trimming took off 0 bases at V and 7 bases at J, with 14 bases between the two ends. The germline CDR1 and CDR2 sequences are SGHNT and YYREEE (reference sequence).

This sequence joins TRBV6-5 and TRBJ1-4; D gene uncertain. V was clipped by 6 bases and J by 11 bases, with 22 bases between them. The germline V gene encodes CDR1 MNHEY and CDR2 SVGAGI. The CDR3 has 15 amino acids. For the CDR3, the DNA is TGTGCCAGCAGCTCCGAGGGTGCACCTAGAGGGAAACTGTTTTTT. This codes for CASSSEGAPRGKLFF.

The CDR3, as DNA: TGTGCCTGGAGTGAGGAGGGGCTCGGGGGCTACACCTTC. Translation gives CAWSEEGLGGYTF. The chain employs TRBV30 and TRBJ1-2, with a weak D call TRBD1 (5 bases). Germline V CDR1 and CDR2: GTSNPN, SVGIG (reference sequence). This CDR3 region has 13 residues. Trimming took off 1 base at V and 8 bases at J, with 14 bases between the two ends. Using reference TRBV30 and TRBJ1-2 for the parts outside the CDR3, the full variable domain is SQTIHQWPATLVQPVGSPLSLECTVEGTSNPNLYWYRQAAGRGLQLLFYSVGIGQISSEVPQNLSASRPQDRQFILSSKKLLLSDSGFYLCAWSEEGLGGYTFGSGTRLTVV.

The chain uses TRBV24-1 and TRBJ1-4; tentatively, D is TRBD1 (6 bases). Trimming stripped 1 base from V and 11 bases from J, with 10 bases between. The length of the CDR3 is 13 residues. CDR1 and CDR2 (germline): KGHDR, SFDVKD. As DNA, the CDR3 is TGTGCCACCAGTGATTTTTCAGGGGCCAAACTGTTTTTT. It translates to CATSDFSGAKLFF.

The chain has TRBV6-2 or TRBV6-3 and TRBJ2-7; 8 bases agree with TRBD2. Losses at the gene ends were 4 bases for V and 0 bases for J; bases not matched to a gene: 5. This CDR3 region has 15 residues. The germline V gene has CDR1 MNHEY and CDR2 SVGEGT. The CDR3, as DNA: TGTGCCAGCAGTTCGGGACTAGGATTCTCCTACGAGCAGTACTTC. It codes for CASSSGLGFSYEQYF.

This chain uses TRBV7-2 with TRBJ2-1, with 10 bases aligning to TRBD2. Germline CDR1 reads SGHTA; CDR2 reads FQGNSA. This CDR3 contains 15 residues. Trimming cost V 6 bases and J 0 bases; bases outside gene matches: 2. CDR3 coding DNA: TGTGCCAGCAGTCCTAGCGGGAGCTCCTACAATGAGCAGTTCTTC. Its protein is CASSPSGSSYNEQFF.

V usage is TRBV6-2 or TRBV6-3 and J usage is TRBJ1-5; D might be TRBD1 (5 bases). Trimming left V 6 bases short and J 0 bases short, with 12 bases between. Germline V CDR1 and CDR2: MNHEY, SVGEGT. This CDR3 has 15 residues. CDR3 sequence (DNA): TGTGCCAGCAGCCCCGACAGAGATAGCAATCAGCCCCAGCATTTT. Translation: CASSPDRDSNQPQHF.

This clone is a singleton in its sample. The rearrangement uses TRBV27 and TRBJ1-1; 11 nucleotides align to TRBD1. The V gene's germline CDR1 is MNHEY and CDR2 SMNVEV (reference sequence). V was pared by 4 bases and J by 5 bases, with 3 bases of the junction left unmatched. This CDR3 contains 14 residues. For the CDR3, the DNA is TGTGCCAGCAGTTCGGGACAGGGGGGGACTGAAGCTTTCTTT. Amino acid sequence: CASSSGQGGTEAFF.

The chain uses TRBV7-2 and TRBJ1-4, with TRBD1 matching 7 bases. The J segment lost 5 bases and the V segment lost 6 bases, leaving 9 bases of the junction unmatched. The CDR3 runs 15 residues. Germline assignment: CDR1 SGHTA and CDR2 FQGNSA. The CDR3 coding sequence is TGTGCCAGCAGTCCCCGACAGGGAGGAAATGAAAAACTGTTTTTT. Its translation is CASSPRQGGNEKLFF.

The rearrangement uses TRBV15 and TRBJ1-5; D ambiguous. Trimming pared 4 bases from V and 0 bases from J, leaving 22 bases between. The CDR3 has 19 residues. Germline lookup yields CDR1 LNHNV and CDR2 YYDKDF (reference sequence). The CDR3, as DNA: TGTGCCACCAGCACCTCTTACCCCCAGGCTGGTTATAGCAATCAGCCCCAGCATTTT. Residues: CATSTSYPQAGYSNQPQHF.

The rearrangement joins TRBV27 to TRBJ1-2, with 11 bases that match TRBD1. The trim removed 4 bases at V and 4 bases at J, leaving 8 bases unmatched. CDR1 and CDR2 from the germline V gene are MNHEY and SMNVEV (reference sequence). This CDR3 is 16 amino acids long. CDR3 loop: CASSSHGQGASYGYTF. CDR3 coding DNA: TGTGCCAGCAGTTCGCACGGACAGGGGGCGTCCTATGGCTACACCTTC.

The chain carries TRBV4-1 and TRBJ1-5, with D hard to call. V lost 0 bases to trimming and J lost 9 bases, with 12 bases between them. The CDR3 consists of 14 residues. Looked up from germline, CDR1 is MGHRA and CDR2 is YSYEKL. The CDR3 DNA sequence: TGCGCCAGCAGCCAAGAGAGAATCCCCGGGCCCCAGCATTTT. This translates into CASSQERIPGPQHF.